The 25 T cell receptor beta chains reported below all come from one sample, sequenced in a study of shared clonotypes between healthy human individuals. Here immunoSEQ multiplex PCR was the method, and the copy in TCRdb shows in-frame clones only, minus some. This table has hundreds of thousands of clones, about 85% appearing once. Sample: PBMCs. Every receptor here comes from a woman in her forties in good health. Some clones in this sample may be carry-over from other donors' samples.

The chain links TRBV30 to TRBJ2-1; D ambiguous. Germline V gives CDR1 GTSNPN, CDR2 SVGIG (reference sequence). V was clipped by 4 bases and J by 2 bases, with 12 bases between them. This CDR3 has 14 residues. As DNA, the CDR3 is TGTGCCTGGATGACGGGCCCTGCCTACAATGAGCAGTTCTTC. Protein: CAWMTGPAYNEQFF.

The V gene is TRBV5-1, the J gene TRBJ2-5; a possible D gene is TRBD1 (6 bases). Trimming removed 3 bases at V and 5 bases at J, with 11 bases between. There are 13 residues in the CDR3. Germline V gives CDR1 SGHRS, CDR2 YFSETQ. Here the CDR3 DNA reads TGCGCCAGCAGCTACAGGGTGGGGGAGACCCAGTACTTC. The encoded protein is CASSYRVGETQYF.

Only a few counts were recorded for this clone. The genes are TRBV27 and TRBJ1-5; D may be TRBD1 (5 bases). The V and J ends lost 3 bases and 3 bases respectively, with 6 bases between them. Germline CDR1 reads MNHEY; CDR2 reads SMNVEV (reference sequence). The CDR3 totals 13 residues. The CDR3 region is CASSFRDNQPQHF. The CDR3 bases are TGTGCCAGCAGTTTCAGGGACAATCAGCCCCAGCATTTT.

This chain uses TRBV28 with TRBJ2-5; the D is unclear. Trimming left V 2 bases short and J 5 bases short, with 9 bases between. The CDR3 covers 13 residues. Germline values: CDR1 MDHEN, CDR2 SYDVKM. CDR3 region: CASSLKAGETQYF. In DNA form, the CDR3 reads TGTGCCAGCAGTTTAAAGGCAGGCGAGACCCAGTACTTC.

The rearrangement joins TRBV7-9 to TRBJ1-1, with a tentative D call TRBD1 (5 bases). V was trimmed by 6 bases and J by 5 bases, leaving 28 bases between them. Germline V gene data show CDR1 as SEHNR and CDR2 as FQNEAQ (reference sequence). CDR3 length: 18 residues. The CDR3 loop is CASRYHHKNPGRLTEAFF. CDR3 DNA: TGTGCCAGCAGGTACCATCACAAAAACCCAGGGAGGTTGACTGAAGCTTTCTTT. The full variable domain, its missing parts supplied by reference TRBV7-9 and TRBJ1-1, is DTGVSQNPRHKITKRGQNVTFRCDPISEHNRLYWYRQTLGQGPEFLTYFQNEAQLEKSRLLSDRFSAERPKGSFSTLEIQRTEQGDSAMYLCASRYHHKNPGRLTEAFFGQGTRLTVV.

The CDR3 DNA sequence: TGTGCCAGGAGCGTAACCCGTGATTCGGATCATGGCTACACCTTC. Protein: CARSVTRDSDHGYTF. The chain joins TRBV2 to TRBJ1-2; D unresolved. Germline assignment: CDR1 SNHLY and CDR2 FYNNEI. This CDR3 comprises 15 residues. Deletions cut 9 bases from V and 6 bases from J, with 23 bases between. Combining the CDR3 with reference TRBV2 and TRBJ1-2 gives the whole variable domain EPEVTQTPSHQVTQMGQEVILRCVPISNHLYFYWYRQILGQKVEFLVSFYNNEISEKSEIFDDQFSVERPDGSNFTLKIRSTKLEDSAMYFCARSVTRDSDHGYTFGSGTRLTVV.

The chain links TRBV5-1 to TRBJ1-3; 8 bases are a match to TRBD1. The junction had 6 bases not matched to a gene; V was cut back by 1 base and J by 3 bases. This CDR3 is 16 amino acids long. Germline CDR1 reads SGHRS; CDR2 reads YFSETQ. The chain's CDR3 is CASSLTGGIGGNTIYF. DNA of the CDR3: TGCGCCAGCAGCTTGACAGGGGGTATCGGTGGAAACACCATATATTTT. Using reference TRBV5-1 and TRBJ1-3 for the parts outside the CDR3, the full variable domain is KAGVTQTPRYLIKTRGQQVTLSCSPISGHRSVSWYQQTPGQGLQFLFEYFSETQRNKGNFPGRFSGRQFSNSRSEMNVSTLELGDSALYLCASSLTGGIGGNTIYFGEGSWLTVV.

The chain is built from TRBV10-3 and TRBJ2-5; TRBD2 is a possible D gene (6 bases). This CDR3 contains 13 residues. V was clipped by 8 bases and J by 1 base, with 11 bases between them. Germline CDR1 is ENHRY and CDR2 is SYGVKD. CDR3 sequence reads: CAISPGGQETQYF. The CDR3 DNA reads as TGTGCCATCTCCCCCGGGGGCCAAGAGACCCAGTACTTC.

The chain couples TRBV7-3 to TRBJ2-1, with 7 bases identical to TRBD2. The J segment lost 7 bases and the V segment lost 0 bases, leaving 9 bases of the junction unmatched. The CDR3 has 16 amino acids. Per the germline V gene, CDR1 is SGHTA and CDR2 is FQGTGA. CDR3 residues: CASSLTASGIPNEQFF. CDR3 bases: TGTGCCAGCAGCTTAACGGCTAGCGGTATTCCAAATGAGCAGTTCTTC.

This clone was picked up a small number of times. This sequence joins TRBV5-6 and TRBJ1-1, with TRBD1 as a possible D gene (5 bases). V was trimmed by 0 bases and J by 1 base, leaving 7 bases between them. This CDR3 has 14 residues. Germline V lookup: CDR1 SGHDT, CDR2 YYEEEE. The CDR3 DNA is TGTGCCAGCAGCTTGGACCAGGGGAACACTGAAGCTTTCTTT. The encoded protein is CASSLDQGNTEAFF. Using reference TRBV5-6 and TRBJ1-1 for the parts outside the CDR3, the full variable domain is DAGVTQSPTHLIKTRGQQVTLRCSPKSGHDTVSWYQQALGQGPQFIFQYYEEEERQRGNFPDRFSGHQFPNYSSELNVNALLLGDSALYLCASSLDQGNTEAFFGQGTRLTVV.

The V and J genes are TRBV27 and TRBJ2-1; 11 nucleotides agree with TRBD2. Germline CDR1 is MNHEY and CDR2 is SMNVEV (reference sequence). This CDR3 spans 20 amino acids. J gave up 2 bases and V 4 bases, and 16 bases lay outside the gene matches. The CDR3 sequence: CASSYRNRPGLAETYNEQFF. As DNA, the CDR3 is TGTGCCAGCAGTTACCGCAACCGTCCGGGACTAGCGGAAACCTACAATGAGCAGTTCTTC.

This clone was detected ten times or more. The chain employs TRBV19 and TRBJ1-5, with D possibly being TRBD1 (5 bases). Germline V gene data show CDR1 as LNHDA and CDR2 as SQIVND (reference sequence). This CDR3 comprises 15 residues. Trimming pared 5 bases from V and 1 base from J, leaving 12 bases between. The CDR3 here is CASSPIRDSNQPQHF. The CDR3 coding sequence is TGTGCCAGTAGTCCAATCCGGGACAGCAATCAGCCCCAGCATTTT. The complete variable domain, with remaining parts taken from reference TRBV19 and TRBJ1-5, reads DGGITQSPKYLFRKEGQNVTLSCEQNLNHDAMYWYRQDPGQGLRLIYYSQIVNDFQKGDIAEGYSVSREKKESFPLTVTSAQKNPTAFYLCASSPIRDSNQPQHFGDGTRLSIL.

The chain joins TRBV2 to TRBJ1-6; D gene uncertain. Trimming shortened V by 2 bases and J by 10 bases, and 9 bases separated the two germline ends. The CDR3 covers 13 residues. The germline CDR1 and CDR2 sequences are SNHLY and FYNNEI. As DNA, the CDR3 is TGTGCCAGCAGTGAACAGCGAAGGTCACCCCTCCACTTT. Translated, it gives CASSEQRRSPLHF.

This clone was found once. This rearrangement joins TRBV7-2 to TRBJ2-7, with 8 nucleotides matching TRBD1. Unmatched junction bases numbered 10, after V lost 6 bases and J lost 3 bases. The CDR3 extends over 15 amino acids. Germline CDR1 SGHTA, CDR2 FQGNSA. The CDR3 reads CASSPGQGIFYEQYF. As DNA, the CDR3 is TGTGCCAGCAGTCCTGGACAGGGCATCTTCTACGAGCAGTACTTC.

The chain has TRBV6-1 and TRBJ2-7, with 7 bases lining up with TRBD2. Unmatched junction bases numbered 8, after V lost 7 bases and J lost 2 bases. The CDR3 covers 14 residues. Germline loops: CDR1 MNHNS, CDR2 SASEGT. The CDR3 protein is CASTVGGSAYEQYF. DNA of the CDR3: TGTGCCAGCACAGTTGGCGGGAGTGCCTACGAGCAGTACTTC.

The chain combines TRBV11-1 with TRBJ2-3; D is undetermined. Germline assignment: CDR1 SGHAT and CDR2 FQDESV (reference sequence). The CDR3 contains 12 residues. The V end lost 1 base, the J end lost 12 bases, and 11 bases lay between the germline ends. The CDR3 region is CASSLGTGRQYF. CDR3 nucleotide sequence: TGTGCCAGCAGCTTAGGAACCGGCCGCCAGTATTTT. Drawing the rest from reference TRBV11-1 and TRBJ2-3, the complete variable domain is EAEVAQSPRYKITEKSQAVAFWCDPISGHATLYWYRQILGQGPELLVQFQDESVVDDSQLPKDRFSAERLKGVDSTLKIQPAELGDSAMYLCASSLGTGRQYFGPGTRLTVL.

The chain uses TRBV18 and TRBJ1-2; 10 positions agree with TRBD1. The CDR3 consists of 14 residues. Germline CDR1 is KGHSH and CDR2 is LQKENI. Trimming at V came to 5 bases and at J to 3 bases, leaving 3 bases not matched to a gene. CDR3 region: CASSMTGGYYGYTF. DNA of the CDR3: TGTGCCAGCTCAATGACAGGGGGCTACTATGGCTACACCTTC. Filled out from reference TRBV18 and TRBJ1-2, the complete variable domain reads NAGVMQNPRHLVRRRGQEARLRCSPMKGHSHVYWYRQLPEEGLKFMVYLQKENIIDESGMPKERFSAEFPKEGPSILRIQQVVRGDSAAYFCASSMTGGYYGYTFGSGTRLTVV.

The chain carries TRBV9 and TRBJ2-5; D is unclear. The CDR3 is 12 amino acids. The V end lost 4 bases, the J end lost 5 bases, and 9 bases lay between the germline ends. CDR1 SGDLS and CDR2 YYNGEE come from the germline V gene. CDR3 protein: CASSPTGETQYF. CDR3 DNA: TGTGCCAGCAGCCCGACCGGGGAGACCCAGTACTTC.

This chain connects TRBV10-1 to TRBJ2-7, with D tentatively TRBD1 (6 bases). This CDR3 comprises 14 residues. V lost 3 bases and J 2 bases, leaving 11 bases between the germline ends. The V gene's germline CDR1 is WNHNN and CDR2 SYGVQD (reference sequence). As DNA, the CDR3 is TGCGCCAGCAGTGATAACAGGGTCCCCTACGAGCAGTACTTC. Amino acid sequence: CASSDNRVPYEQYF.

This clone was observed many times. The chain links TRBV30 to TRBJ2-5; 7 nucleotides line up with TRBD2. This CDR3 comprises 16 residues. The J segment lost 2 bases and the V segment lost 3 bases, leaving 12 bases of the junction unmatched. From germline, CDR1 is GTSNPN and CDR2 SVGIG (reference sequence). The CDR3 sequence: CAWRARGAGLQETQYF. The CDR3 coding sequence is TGTGCCTGGAGGGCCCGTGGGGCGGGACTACAAGAGACCCAGTACTTC.

This clone was seen only a few times. The gene calls are TRBV2 and TRBJ1-5; unclear D gene. V was clipped by 6 bases and J by 2 bases, with 8 bases between them. The length of the CDR3 is 13 residues. The V gene's germline CDR1 is SNHLY and CDR2 FYNNEI. This chain's CDR3 is CASRAEGNQPQHF. The CDR3 nucleotides are TGTGCCAGCAGGGCGGAAGGCAATCAGCCCCAGCATTTT.

The V gene is TRBV9, the J gene TRBJ1-3; tentative D call: TRBD1 (5 bases). The CDR3 is made up of 15 amino acids. CDR1 and CDR2 from the germline V gene are SGDLS and YYNGEE. V gave up 0 bases and J gave up 2 bases, with 9 bases separating them. CDR3 coding DNA: TGTGCCAGCAGCGTAGGCGGGGGAACTGGAAACACCATATATTTT. Amino acid sequence: CASSVGGGTGNTIYF.

The chain couples TRBV19 to TRBJ2-1, with D tentatively TRBD1 (5 bases). V was cut by 2 bases and J by 8 bases, with 13 bases left in between. CDR1 is LNHDA, CDR2 SQIVND, per germline (reference sequence). CDR3 length equals 14 residues. Here the CDR3 reads CASSIQASGYEQFF. As DNA, the CDR3 is TGTGCCAGTAGTATACAGGCTTCAGGGTATGAGCAGTTCTTC. The full variable domain, in which reference TRBV19 and TRBJ2-1 provide the parts outside the CDR3, is DGGITQSPKYLFRKEGQNVTLSCEQNLNHDAMYWYRQDPGQGLRLIYYSQIVNDFQKGDIAEGYSVSREKKESFPLTVTSAQKNPTAFYLCASSIQASGYEQFFGPGTRLTVL.

The gene calls are TRBV4-2 and TRBJ1-1; D may be TRBD1 (5 bases). V was cut by 0 bases and J by 8 bases, with 22 bases left in between. The germline gives CDR1 LGHNA, CDR2 YNFKEQ. The CDR3 spans 17 residues. Here the CDR3 reads CASSQDAGGPSGLEAFF. In nucleotides, the CDR3 is TGTGCCAGCAGCCAAGACGCGGGAGGTCCGTCGGGGCTAGAAGCTTTCTTT.

The chain uses TRBV30 and TRBJ1-1, with 8 nucleotides matching TRBD1. CDR3 length equals 14 residues. J lost 2 bases, V lost 5 bases, and 7 bases had no gene match. The germline V gene has CDR1 GTSNPN and CDR2 SVGIG (reference sequence). The CDR3 spells CAWYPGQANTEAFF. The CDR3 region has the DNA TGTGCCTGGTATCCGGGACAGGCCAACACTGAAGCTTTCTTT.